These T cell receptor beta chains were read from a single sample in a study of cytomegalovirus exposure and HLA in healthy donors. TCRdb keeps only in-frame clones here, not all; method: immunoSEQ multiplex PCR. The repertoire holds under 200,000 clones, with roughly 90% as singletons. Specimen: PBMCs. These receptors were collected from a young man in good health and CMV-seropositive. Each CDR3 is given with its conserved first and last residue. A D gene is named only where the DNA matches it firmly. Not all rows give a size; the values are once, few, many and, for expanded clones, a class.

j_call | clone_size | v_call | d_call | cdr3_nt | cdr3_aa
TRBJ2-3 | . | TRBV7-3 | . | TGTGCCAGCAGCCAAGGTAGCGAGGCAGATACGCAGTATTTT | CASSQGSEADTQYF
TRBJ2-1 | . | TRBV9 | TRBD2 | TGTGCCAGCAGCCACCGACTAGCGGGAGGGGATACCAATGAGCAGTTCTTC | CASSHRLAGGDTNEQFF
TRBJ2-1 | . | TRBV12-5 | . | TGTGCTAGTGGCCCCAAAAACAGCAAAAACAATGAGCAGTTCTTC | CASGPKNSKNNEQFF
TRBJ2-2 | . | TRBV9 | TRBD2 | TGTGCCAGCAATCGAGCGGGAGAAGGCACCGGGGAGCTGTTTTTT | CASNRAGEGTGELFF
TRBJ1-2 | . | TRBV29-1 | . | TGCAGCGCTGCAACGCGGGGAGAAGGCTATGGCTACACCTTC | CSAATRGEGYGYTF
TRBJ1-5 | . | TRBV18 | TRBD1 | TGTGCCAGCTCACCCACCCCACGGACAGGGGGACTTTATAGCAATCAGCCCCAGCATTTT | CASSPTPRTGGLYSNQPQHF
TRBJ1-2 | . | TRBV19 | . | TGTGCCAGTAGTATAGAAGCGGGAGGATATGGCTACACCTTC | CASSIEAGGYGYTF
TRBJ2-7 | . | TRBV6-1 | TRBD2 | TGTGCCAGCAGTGCCACTAGCGGGAGGGCCCTCTACGAGCAGTACTTC | CASSATSGRALYEQYF
TRBJ2-7 | . | TRBV9 | . | TGTGCCAGCAGCGTTCGCCAGACACGTGACGAGCAGTACTTC | CASSVRQTRDEQYF
TRBJ2-5 | . | TRBV29-1 | . | TGCAGCGGAATCGGGGAGACCCAGTACTTC | CSGIGETQYF
TRBJ1-1 | . | TRBV30 | . | TGTGCCCGGAAGCCCGCAGGAACTGAAGCTTTCTTT | CARKPAGTEAFF
TRBJ2-7 | . | TRBV18 | . | TGTGCCAGCTCACCACAGGGCCATGGCGGGTACGAGCAGTACTTC | CASSPQGHGGYEQYF
TRBJ2-1 | . | TRBV5-1 | . | TGCGCCAGCAGCTGGGGACTCTACAATGAGCAGTTCTTC | CASSWGLYNEQFF
TRBJ1-2 | . | TRBV6-5 | TRBD1 | TGTGCCAGCAGTCGACGAGGGGGCGCGGACTATGGCTACACCTTC | CASSRRGGADYGYTF
TRBJ1-1 | once | TRBV29-1 | TRBD1 | TGCAGCGTTCGAGGACAGGGCCCCACTGAAGCTTTCTTT | CSVRGQGPTEAFF
TRBJ1-1 | . | TRBV29-1 | . | TGCAGCGTTGAAGGAGAGAACACTGAAGCTTTCTTT | CSVEGENTEAFF
TRBJ2-2 | . | TRBV19 | . | TGTGCCACCTCTTCGGGGGTTAACACCGGGGAGCTGTTTTTT | CATSSGVNTGELFF
TRBJ2-2 | . | TRBV27 | . | TGTGCCAGCAGTTTTGGTATTGAGAGGACCGGGGAGCTGTTTTTT | CASSFGIERTGELFF
TRBJ1-1 | . | TRBV6-1 | . | TGTGCCAGCAGTGTACTAGGGGGGGCGCACCCTGAAGCTTTCTTT | CASSVLGGAHPEAFF
TRBJ1-2 | . | TRBV30 | TRBD1 | TGTGCCTGGAGTGTACGGACAGGCAGGGATGGCTACACCTTC | CAWSVRTGRDGYTF
TRBJ2-7 | . | TRBV9 | TRBD1 | TGTGCCAGCAGCGTGGGACAGGGGGTGTCCTACGAGCAGTACTTC | CASSVGQGVSYEQYF
TRBJ1-5 | . | TRBV6-1 | . | TGTGCCAGCAGTACGATGGAGAGAGAGCCCCAGCATTTT | CASSTMEREPQHF
TRBJ2-5 | . | TRBV18 | TRBD1 | TGTGCCAGCTCACCACCGTCATGGACAGGGGGACGAGAGACCCAGTACTTC | CASSPPSWTGGRETQYF
TRBJ2-7 | few | TRBV18 | TRBD1 | TGTGCCAGCTCACCACCAGCGCGGACAGGGGGAGAGTACGAGCAGTACTTC | CASSPPARTGGEYEQYF
TRBJ2-6 | . | TRBV27 | TRBD1 | TGTGCCAGCAGTCTCCGGACAGGTAAAAGCTCTGGGGCCAACGTCCTGACTTTC | CASSLRTGKSSGANVLTF
TRBJ2-5 | . | TRBV19 | . | TGTGCCAGTACCACGACTAGTCAAGAGACCCAGTACTTC | CASTTTSQETQYF
TRBJ1-2 | . | TRBV5-6 | TRBD1 | TGTGCCAGCAGCAAGGACAGGAAAGGCGGCGGCTACACCTTC | CASSKDRKGGGYTF
TRBJ2-6 | . | TRBV19 | . | TGTGCCAGTAGCAGGGTTTCTGGGGCCAACGTCCTGACTTTC | CASSRVSGANVLTF
TRBJ2-7 | . | TRBV5-1 | . | TGCGCCAGCAGCTTGAGGGGGGGCGGAACCTACGAGCAGTACTTC | CASSLRGGGTYEQYF
TRBJ2-7 | . | TRBV4-2 | . | TGTGCCAGCAGCCAAGCACCACAGGGAGTAAGCGAGCAGTACTTC | CASSQAPQGVSEQYF
TRBJ1-4 | . | TRBV28 | TRBD1 | TGTGCCAGCAGTCAGGGGGGTGAAAATGAAAAACTGTTTTTT | CASSQGGENEKLFF
TRBJ2-5 | . | TRBV5-1 | TRBD2 | TGCGCCAGCAGCTTGGAAGGACTAGCGGGAGAGACCCAGTACTTC | CASSLEGLAGETQYF
TRBJ1-5 | . | TRBV28 | . | TGTGCCAGCAGAGGCCAGGGCAGGGGTCAGCCCCAGCATTTT | CASRGQGRGQPQHF
TRBJ2-1 | . | TRBV6-6 | TRBD2 | TGTGCCAGCATCGCTAGCGGGAGGCCATATATTGAGCAGTTCTTC | CASIASGRPYIEQFF
TRBJ2-3 | . | TRBV30 | . | TGTGCCTGGAGTGTGGCAGGCCGCAGGGATACGCAGTATTTT | CAWSVAGRRDTQYF
TRBJ2-7 | . | TRBV13 | . | TGTGCCAGCAGCTTACGACAGGCCTACGAGCAGTACTTC | CASSLRQAYEQYF
TRBJ2-1 | . | TRBV30 | . | TGTGCCTGGAGTCGTGGCGGGACCCCCACACTTGAGCAGTTCTTC | CAWSRGGTPTLEQFF
TRBJ2-7 | . | TRBV11-2 | . | TGTGCCAGCAGCCGATTACAGGATAGACTTTACGAGCAGTACTTC | CASSRLQDRLYEQYF
TRBJ2-1 | once | TRBV7-6 | . | TGTGCCAGCAGCCCCGAGACAGAAAGCGACAATGAGCAGTTCTTC | CASSPETESDNEQFF
TRBJ2-3 | . | TRBV19 | TRBD2 | TGTGCCAGTAGCCTTACTAGCGGGAGTATTGCAGATACGCAGTATTTT | CASSLTSGSIADTQYF
TRBJ1-2 | . | TRBV2 | TRBD1 | TGTGCCAGTAAGCCCCGACAGGGGGCCTTGGGGGGCTACACCTTC | CASKPRQGALGGYTF
TRBJ2-4 | once | TRBV6-1 | . | TGTGCCAGCAGTGAATGGCCAGCGGAGAACATTCAGTACTTC | CASSEWPAENIQYF
TRBJ2-5 | . | TRBV29-1 | . | TGCAGCGTTATTGGTAGGGGGACGGGAGAGACCCAGTACTTC | CSVIGRGTGETQYF
TRBJ2-7 | . | TRBV6-5 | . | TGTGCCAGCAGTTACTCGGGCGGGACCCCATACGAGCAGTACTTC | CASSYSGGTPYEQYF
TRBJ2-2 | . | TRBV18 | . | TGTGCCAGCTCATCATGGACTTTATTCCTATCAGACGGGGAGCTGTTTTTT | CASSSWTLFLSDGELFF
TRBJ1-1 | . | TRBV28 | . | TGTGCCAGCAGGCCCCTTCCAGGGAAGGGTGACACTGAAGCTTTCTTT | CASRPLPGKGDTEAFF
TRBJ2-3 | . | TRBV29-1 | . | TGCAGCGTTGAATGGGGAGCCACCGCAAGCACAGATACGCAGTATTTT | CSVEWGATASTDTQYF
TRBJ2-7 | . | TRBV15 | TRBD1 | TGTGCCACCAGCAGCCTGCGAACCCGAGGACAGGGTACCCCCTACGAGCAGTACTTC | CATSSLRTRGQGTPYEQYF
TRBJ1-2 | . | TRBV23-1 | . | TGCGCCAGCAGTCAATACGAGGATGGCTACACCTTC | CASSQYEDGYTF
TRBJ2-1 | once | TRBV29-1 | TRBD1 | TGCAGCGTTTCTCCGGGACAGTTCGGTAATTTCTTC | CSVSPGQFGNFF
TRBJ2-7 | . | TRBV7-9 | . | TGTGCCAGCAGGCCTGGACTAAGCTCCTACGAGCAGTACTTC | CASRPGLSSYEQYF
TRBJ2-1 | . | TRBV28 | TRBD2 | TGTGCCAGCAGTCCCCTACTAGCGGAGTACAATGAGCAGTTCTTC | CASSPLLAEYNEQFF
TRBJ2-7 | . | TRBV11-2 | TRBD2 | TGTGCCAGCAGCTTATTGACCGGGACTAGCGACTCCTACGAGCAGTACTTC | CASSLLTGTSDSYEQYF
TRBJ2-3 | . | TRBV2 | . | TGTGCCAGCAGGGACACCATCACAGATACGCAGTATTTT | CASRDTITDTQYF
TRBJ1-4 | . | TRBV6-5 | . | TGTGCCGTGAGACAGCTCGGTAATGAAAAACTGTTTTTT | CAVRQLGNEKLFF
TRBJ2-7 | . | TRBV15 | TRBD2 | TGTGCCACCAGCTTGACTAGCGGCTACGAGCAGTACTTC | CATSLTSGYEQYF
TRBJ1-5 | . | TRBV5-1 | . | TGCGCCAGCAGCTTGGGGGGGGTGGGTGAGCCCCAGCATTTT | CASSLGGVGEPQHF